The text below deals with one T cell receptor beta chain. Its specificity is not known. The data derive from a study of OX40 agonist ivuxolimab in advanced cancers. Overall study context: In three patients, partial responses were observed, one with hepatocellular carcinoma and two with cutaneous melanoma.

CDR1 is LNHDA and CDR2 is SQIVND in the germline V gene (reference sequence). The V end was cut by 7 bases, the J end by 3 bases, with 10 bases between. The CDR3 covers 14 residues. The table came from immunoSEQ multiplex PCR; TCRdb's copy has only in-frame clones and leaves some out. The data contain more than 60,000 clones, 94% of them singletons. Regarding the study as a whole: The authors did not determine the antigen specificity of the expanded peripheral T cells. Relatively little clonal expansion, among the lowest observed, appeared in partial responders at 0.1-3.0 mg/kg.

Autoimmune disease history or systemic immunosuppression barred patients. This specimen was CD4+ or CD8+ T cells sorted from blood, taken in a trial of the OX40 agonist ivuxolimab. The chain combines TRBV19 with TRBJ1-6; no reliable D call. The origin of this receptor is an adult with an advanced solid tumor such as melanoma, head and neck, liver or kidney cancer. The DNA for the CDR3 is TGTGCCAGTAACTTCATGGGCTATAATTCACCCCTCCACTTT. Amino acids: CASNFMGYNSPLHF.